Listed below are T cell receptor beta chains from one sample, sequenced in a study of CD8+CD57+ T cells in acquired aplastic anemia. TCRdb itself ran the reads through MiXCR, one entry per CDR3 protein. The sample has 150,000 to 200,000 distinct CDR3 sequences; about 48% are singletons. Material: sorted CD4+, CD8+, or CD8+CD57+ T cells (not recorded which) from PBMCs. The receptors stem from a human donor with aplastic anemia. Each CDR3 is given with its conserved first and last residue. Fields, in order: V gene, D gene, J gene, clone size, CDR3 protein, CDR3 DNA. The D gene is left open where the match is weak. A row's size may be missing; if present it is once, few, many or a size class.

>TRBV7-3|.|TRBJ1-1|many
CASSYSGGTGTEAFF
TGTGCCAGCAGCTATTCTGGGGGGACTGGCACTGAAGCTTTCTTT
>TRBV7-8|.|TRBJ2-2|.
CASILREGTVGELFF
TGTGCCAGCATTCTCCGGGAAGGGACGGTCGGGGAGCTGTTTTTT
>TRBV2|.|TRBJ2-7|.
CASSGPGRDSLFYEQYF
TGTGCCAGCAGTGGTCCCGGCCGGGACTCCTTATTCTACGAGCAGTACTTC
>TRBV2|.|TRBJ2-7|few
CASSGGPITSYEQYF
TGTGCCAGCAGTGGGGGACCGATCACCTCCTACGAGCAGTACTTC
>TRBV29-1|.|TRBJ1-2|.
CSVWDTENYGYTF
TGCAGCGTTTGGGACACCGAAAACTATGGCTACACCTTC
>TRBV24-1|.|TRBJ2-7|.
CATQGGSYEQYF
TGTGCCACCCAGGGGGGCTCCTACGAGCAGTACTTC
>TRBV4-1|TRBD2|TRBJ2-1|.
CASSQAAGALSYNEQFF
TGCGCCAGCAGCCAAGCAGCGGGGGCCCTGTCCTACAATGAGCAGTTCTTC
>TRBV25-1|TRBD1|TRBJ1-2|many
CASSGGTGANYGYTF
TGTGCCAGCAGCGGCGGGACAGGGGCTAACTATGGCTACACCTTC
>TRBV11-2|TRBD1|TRBJ1-5|many
CASSKIRDRENSNQPQHF
TGTGCCAGCAGCAAAATCCGGGACAGGGAAAATAGCAATCAGCCCCAGCATTTT
>TRBV9|.|TRBJ1-3|many
CASSVGSASGNTIYF
TGTGCCAGCAGCGTAGGGTCAGCCTCTGGAAACACCATATATTTT
>TRBV19|.|TRBJ1-1|many
CASSLLPGGDTEAFF
TGTGCCAGTAGTCTCCTACCGGGGGGGGACACTGAAGCTTTCTTT
>TRBV7-8|TRBD2|TRBJ2-5|.
CASSPTSGGAGETQYF
TGTGCCAGCAGCCCAACCAGCGGGGGGGCCGGCGAGACCCAGTACTTC
>TRBV9|TRBD1|TRBJ2-7|many
CASSFGTDFSYEQYF
TGTGCCAGCAGCTTTGGGACAGATTTCTCCTACGAGCAGTACTTC
>TRBV19|.|TRBJ2-7|many
CALGLVGVSYEQYF
TGTGCCCTGGGGCTGGTGGGAGTGTCCTACGAGCAGTACTTC
>TRBV29-1|TRBD2|TRBJ2-7|.
CSVTGGAGVSSGEQYF
TGCAGCGTTACCGGGGGAGCGGGAGTGTCGTCCGGCGAGCAGTACTTC
>TRBV9|TRBD1|TRBJ2-4|.
CASSVGSGTGGIQYF
TGTGCCAGCAGCGTAGGATCCGGGACAGGGGGTATTCAGTACTTC
>TRBV7-2|.|TRBJ2-7|.
CASSLFPGSYEQYF
TGTGCCAGCAGCTTATTCCCGGGTTCCTACGAGCAGTACTTC
>TRBV10-3|.|TRBJ1-6|many
CATPEVALNNSPLHF
TGTGCCACCCCCGAGGTCGCCTTGAATAATTCACCCCTCCACTTT
>TRBV19|TRBD1|TRBJ1-2|.
CAGKRDRAYYGYTF
TGTGCCGGGAAACGGGACAGAGCCTACTATGGCTACACCTTC
>TRBV7-8|.|TRBJ1-1|.
CASSLAADRRLAFF
TGTGCCAGCAGCTTAGCGGCTGACAGAAGGTTGGCTTTCTTT
>TRBV6-2/TRBV6-3|.|TRBJ2-7|many
CASSYSRPQRAFYEQYF
TGTGCCAGCAGTTACTCGAGGCCCCAGCGGGCCTTCTACGAGCAGTACTTC
>TRBV19|.|TRBJ1-4|many
CASNGATNEKLFF
TGTGCCAGTAATGGGGCAACTAATGAAAAACTGTTTTTT
>TRBV7-9|TRBD1|TRBJ1-2|.
CASSQGQEGGYTF
TGTGCCAGCAGCCAGGGACAGGAAGGGGGCTACACCTTC
>TRBV4-1|.|TRBJ2-3|many
CASSQDSPAFADTQYF
TGCGCCAGCAGCCAAGACTCCCCGGCCTTCGCAGATACGCAGTATTTT
>TRBV4-1|.|TRBJ2-3|.
CASSQASGPSTDTQYF
TGCGCCAGCAGCCAAGCGAGCGGACCGAGCACAGATACGCAGTATTTT
>TRBV11-3|.|TRBJ2-1|many
CASSPTKPEQFF
TGTGCCAGCAGCCCTACAAAACCTGAGCAGTTCTTC
>TRBV7-2|.|TRBJ1-5|many
CASSSRGNQPQHF
TGTGCCAGCAGCAGCAGGGGCAATCAGCCCCAGCATTTT
>TRBV19|.|TRBJ1-2|.
CASSIQGGFYGYTF
TGTGCCAGTAGTATCCAGGGTGGGTTCTATGGCTACACCTTC
>TRBV20-1|TRBD1|TRBJ2-2|many
CSAPGTGRNTGELFF
TGCAGTGCGCCCGGGACAGGGCGGAACACCGGGGAGCTGTTTTTT
>TRBV13|.|TRBJ2-3|many
CASSFRDSTDTQYF
TGTGCCAGCAGCTTCAGGGACAGCACAGATACGCAGTATTTT
>TRBV9|.|TRBJ2-5|many
CASSVAGTNQETQYF
TGTGCCAGCAGCGTAGCGGGGACGAACCAAGAGACCCAGTACTTC
>TRBV5-1|.|TRBJ2-7|.
CASSFGDGFPYEQYF
TGCGCCAGCAGCTTCGGGGACGGGTTCCCCTACGAGCAGTACTTC
>TRBV9|.|TRBJ2-1|many
CASSVYGEGYNEQFF
TGTGCCAGCAGCGTATACGGAGAGGGGTACAATGAGCAGTTCTTC
>TRBV7-2|TRBD2|TRBJ2-7|.
CASSLTGTSGYEQYF
TGTGCCAGCAGCTTAACCGGGACTAGCGGCTACGAGCAGTACTTC
>TRBV27|.|TRBJ2-3|few
CASSARQEDTQYF
TGTGCCAGCAGTGCCCGACAGGAAGATACGCAGTATTTT